This TCR beta chain appears in the sequencing data of a study of cytomegalovirus exposure and HLA in healthy donors. Points from the study as a whole: Relative to the roughly 690-donor mean, N-insertions were reportedly fewer in an Asian-associated ancestry cluster in a later analysis. Cytomegalovirus-associated TCR beta chains were listed, numbering 150 to 200. The authors judged a highly shared variant cluster likely a sequencing artifact.

PCR employed 60 Vbeta and 13 Jbeta primers. The data were produced by immunoSEQ multiplex PCR, yet TCRdb's version contains in-frame clones alone and is incomplete. Of over 130,000 clones listed, 75% to 90% were seen once; the top ten hold 1.2%. Comment on this clone: Its antigen is unidentified.

Germline V gives CDR1 SQVTM, CDR2 ANQGSEA. V was pared by 5 bases and J by 8 bases, with 7 bases of the junction left unmatched. CDR3 size: 14 residues. The donors (healthy individuals) were bone marrow donors. This sequence was found in a female donor in good health and CMV-seronegative. The V call is TRBV29-1, the J call TRBJ2-4; 12 bases are shared with TRBD2. Sequenced sample: PBMCs. The CDR3 bases are TGCAGCGTTCTAGCGGGAGGGCTAACGCACATTCAGTACTTC. It yields the protein CSVLAGGLTHIQYF.